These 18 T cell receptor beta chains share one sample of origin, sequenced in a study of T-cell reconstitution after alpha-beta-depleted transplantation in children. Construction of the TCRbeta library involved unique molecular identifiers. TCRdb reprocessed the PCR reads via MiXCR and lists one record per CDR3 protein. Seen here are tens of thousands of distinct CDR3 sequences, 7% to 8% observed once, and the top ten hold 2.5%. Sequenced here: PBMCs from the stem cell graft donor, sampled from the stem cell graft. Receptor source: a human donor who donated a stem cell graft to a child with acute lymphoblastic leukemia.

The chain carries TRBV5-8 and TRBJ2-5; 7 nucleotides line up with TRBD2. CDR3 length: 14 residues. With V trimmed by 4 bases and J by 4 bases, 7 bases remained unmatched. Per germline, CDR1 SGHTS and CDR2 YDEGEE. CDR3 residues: CASSPAWGGETQYF. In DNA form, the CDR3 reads TGTGCCAGCAGCCCCGCTTGGGGGGGAGAGACCCAGTACTTC.

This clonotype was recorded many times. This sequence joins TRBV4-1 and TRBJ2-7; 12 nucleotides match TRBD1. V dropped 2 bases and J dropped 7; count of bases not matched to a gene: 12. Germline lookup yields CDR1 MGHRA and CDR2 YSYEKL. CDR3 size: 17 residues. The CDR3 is CASSQTQGDRGRGEQYF. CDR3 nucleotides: TGCGCCAGCAGCCAAACGCAGGGGGACAGGGGGCGCGGAGAGCAGTACTTC.

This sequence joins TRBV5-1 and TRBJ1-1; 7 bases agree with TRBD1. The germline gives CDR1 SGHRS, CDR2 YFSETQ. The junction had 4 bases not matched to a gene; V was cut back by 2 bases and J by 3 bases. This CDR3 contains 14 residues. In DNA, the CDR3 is TGCGCCAGCAGCTTACAGGGGATGGACACTGAAGCTTTCTTT. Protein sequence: CASSLQGMDTEAFF. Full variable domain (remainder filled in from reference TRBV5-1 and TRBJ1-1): KAGVTQTPRYLIKTRGQQVTLSCSPISGHRSVSWYQQTPGQGLQFLFEYFSETQRNKGNFPGRFSGRQFSNSRSEMNVSTLELGDSALYLCASSLQGMDTEAFFGQGTRLTVV.

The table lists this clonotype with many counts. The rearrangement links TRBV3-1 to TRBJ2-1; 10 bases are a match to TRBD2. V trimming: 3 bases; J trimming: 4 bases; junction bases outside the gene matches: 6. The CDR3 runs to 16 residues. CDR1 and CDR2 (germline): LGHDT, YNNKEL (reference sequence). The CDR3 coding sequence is TGTGCCAGCAGCCATGAGCGGGGGGGCCTATACAATGAGCAGTTCTTC. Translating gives CASSHERGGLYNEQFF.

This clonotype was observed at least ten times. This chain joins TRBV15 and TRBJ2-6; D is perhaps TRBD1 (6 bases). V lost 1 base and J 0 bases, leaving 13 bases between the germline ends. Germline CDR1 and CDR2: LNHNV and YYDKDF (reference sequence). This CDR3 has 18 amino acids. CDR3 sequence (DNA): TGTGCCACCAGCAGAGCGGACAGATTCATCTCTGGGGCCAACGTCCTGACTTTC. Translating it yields CATSRADRFISGANVLTF.

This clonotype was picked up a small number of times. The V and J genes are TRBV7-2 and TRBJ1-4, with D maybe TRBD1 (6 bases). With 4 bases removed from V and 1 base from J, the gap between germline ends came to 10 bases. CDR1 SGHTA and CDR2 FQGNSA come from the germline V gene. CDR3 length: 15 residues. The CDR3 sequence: CASSWKGGTNEKLFF. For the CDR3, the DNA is TGTGCCAGCAGCTGGAAGGGGGGAACTAATGAAAAACTGTTTTTT.

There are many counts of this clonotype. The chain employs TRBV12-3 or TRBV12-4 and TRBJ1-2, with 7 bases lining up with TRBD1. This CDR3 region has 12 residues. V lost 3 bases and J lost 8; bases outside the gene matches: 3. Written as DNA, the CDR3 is TGTGCCAGCAGTTTTGCAGGGGGAGGCTACACCTTC. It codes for CASSFAGGGYTF.

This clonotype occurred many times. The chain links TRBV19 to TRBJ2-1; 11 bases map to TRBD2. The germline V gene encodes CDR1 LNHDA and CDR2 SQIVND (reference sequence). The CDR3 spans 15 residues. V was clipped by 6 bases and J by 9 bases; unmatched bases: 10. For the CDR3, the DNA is TGTGCCAGTAGGGACCTAGCGGGGGGTGTGAGTGAGCAGTTCTTC. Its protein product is CASRDLAGGVSEQFF.

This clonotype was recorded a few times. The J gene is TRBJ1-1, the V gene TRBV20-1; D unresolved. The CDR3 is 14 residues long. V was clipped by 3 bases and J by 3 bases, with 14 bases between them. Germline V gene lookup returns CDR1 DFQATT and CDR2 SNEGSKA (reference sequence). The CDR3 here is CSARPGDPDTEAFF. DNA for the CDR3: TGCAGTGCTAGGCCCGGCGACCCAGACACTGAAGCTTTCTTT.

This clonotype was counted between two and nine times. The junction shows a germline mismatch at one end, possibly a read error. The CDR3 is CASSDRTYHF. The CDR3, as DNA: TGTGCCAGCAGTGACAGGACGTACCATTTC. This chain links TRBV2 with TRBJ2-7; D ambiguous. The CDR3 has 10 amino acids. Germline assignment: CDR1 SNHLY and CDR2 FYNNEI.

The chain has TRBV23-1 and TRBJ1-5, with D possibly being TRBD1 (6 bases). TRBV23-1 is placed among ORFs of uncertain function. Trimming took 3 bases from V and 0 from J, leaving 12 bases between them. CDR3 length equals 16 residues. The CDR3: CASSQGGTYSNQPQHF. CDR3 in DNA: TGCGCCAGCAGTCAGGGGGGGACATATAGCAATCAGCCCCAGCATTTT.

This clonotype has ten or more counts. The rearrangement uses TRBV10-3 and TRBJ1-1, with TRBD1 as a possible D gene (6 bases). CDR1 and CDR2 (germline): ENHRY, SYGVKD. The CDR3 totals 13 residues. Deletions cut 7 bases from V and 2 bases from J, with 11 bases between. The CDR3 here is CAINGQINTEAFF. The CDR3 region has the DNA TGTGCCATCAACGGACAGATTAACACTGAAGCTTTCTTT.

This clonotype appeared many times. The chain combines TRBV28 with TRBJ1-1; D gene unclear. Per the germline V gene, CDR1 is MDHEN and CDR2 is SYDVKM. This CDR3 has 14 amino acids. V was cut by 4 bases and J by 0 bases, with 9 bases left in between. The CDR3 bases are TGTGCCAGCAGTTGGAAGTGGGTGAACACTGAAGCTTTCTTT. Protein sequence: CASSWKWVNTEAFF.

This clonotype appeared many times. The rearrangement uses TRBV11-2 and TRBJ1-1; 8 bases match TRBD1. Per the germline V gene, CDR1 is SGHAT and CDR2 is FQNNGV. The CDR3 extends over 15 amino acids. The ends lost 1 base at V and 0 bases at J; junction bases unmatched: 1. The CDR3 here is CASSLVGQVNTEAFF. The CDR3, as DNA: TGTGCCAGCAGCTTAGTGGGACAGGTGAACACTGAAGCTTTCTTT.

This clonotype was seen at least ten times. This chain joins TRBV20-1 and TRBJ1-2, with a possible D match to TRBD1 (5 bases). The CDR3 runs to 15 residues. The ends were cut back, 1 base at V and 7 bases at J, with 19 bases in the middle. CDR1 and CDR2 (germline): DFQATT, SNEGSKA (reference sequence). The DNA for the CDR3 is TGCAGTGCTAGAGTGGCCGAACCCCAGGGTGGTGGCTACACCTTC. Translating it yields CSARVAEPQGGGYTF.

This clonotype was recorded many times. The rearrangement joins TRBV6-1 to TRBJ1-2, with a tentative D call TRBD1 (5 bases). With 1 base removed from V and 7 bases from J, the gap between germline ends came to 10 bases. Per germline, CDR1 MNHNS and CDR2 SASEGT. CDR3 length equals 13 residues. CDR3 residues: CASSEGQGTGYTF. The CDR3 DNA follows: TGTGCCAGCAGTGAAGGTCAGGGAACTGGCTACACCTTC.

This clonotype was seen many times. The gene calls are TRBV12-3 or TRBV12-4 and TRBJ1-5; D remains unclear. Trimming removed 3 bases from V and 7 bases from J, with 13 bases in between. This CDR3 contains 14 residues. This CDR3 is CASSFSRTPQPQHF. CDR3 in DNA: TGTGCCAGCAGTTTTTCGCGGACCCCGCAGCCCCAGCATTTT.

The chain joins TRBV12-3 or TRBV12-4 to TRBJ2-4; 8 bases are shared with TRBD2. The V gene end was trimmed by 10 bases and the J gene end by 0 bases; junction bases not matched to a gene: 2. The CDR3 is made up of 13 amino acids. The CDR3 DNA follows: TGTGCCACGGGAGGGCCAGCCAAAAACATTCAGTACTTC. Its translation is CATGGPAKNIQYF.